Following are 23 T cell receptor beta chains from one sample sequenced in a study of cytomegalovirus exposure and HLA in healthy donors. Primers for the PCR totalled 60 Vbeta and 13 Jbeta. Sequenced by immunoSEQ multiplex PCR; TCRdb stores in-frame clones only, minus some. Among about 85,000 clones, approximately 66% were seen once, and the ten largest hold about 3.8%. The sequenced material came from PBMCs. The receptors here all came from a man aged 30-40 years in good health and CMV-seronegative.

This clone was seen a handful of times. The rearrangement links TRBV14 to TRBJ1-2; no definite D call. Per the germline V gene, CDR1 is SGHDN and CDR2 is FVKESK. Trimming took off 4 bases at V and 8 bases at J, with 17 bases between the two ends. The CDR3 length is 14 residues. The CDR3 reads CASSRRPEALGYTF. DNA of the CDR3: TGTGCCAGCAGCCGGAGACCGGAGGCTCTCGGCTACACCTTC.

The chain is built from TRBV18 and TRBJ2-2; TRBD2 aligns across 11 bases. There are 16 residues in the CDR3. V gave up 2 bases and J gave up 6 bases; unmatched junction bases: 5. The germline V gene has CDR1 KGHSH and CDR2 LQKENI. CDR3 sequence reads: CASSPILAGEAGELFF. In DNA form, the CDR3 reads TGTGCCAGCTCACCAATACTAGCGGGAGAAGCCGGGGAGCTGTTTTTT.

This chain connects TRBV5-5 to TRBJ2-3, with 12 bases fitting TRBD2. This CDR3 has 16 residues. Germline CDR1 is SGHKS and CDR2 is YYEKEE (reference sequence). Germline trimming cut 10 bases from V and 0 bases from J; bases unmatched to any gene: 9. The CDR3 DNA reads TGTGCCTCCACTAGCGGGGGGAGGGCTAGCACAGATACGCAGTATTTT. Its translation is CASTSGGRASTDTQYF.

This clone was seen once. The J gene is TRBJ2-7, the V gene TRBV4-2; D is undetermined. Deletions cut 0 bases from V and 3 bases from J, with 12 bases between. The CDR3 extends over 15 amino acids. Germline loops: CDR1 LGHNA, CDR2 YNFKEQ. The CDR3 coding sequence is TGTGCCAGCAGCCAAGATGGTGCGGAGAACTACGAGCAGTACTTC. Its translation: CASSQDGAENYEQYF.

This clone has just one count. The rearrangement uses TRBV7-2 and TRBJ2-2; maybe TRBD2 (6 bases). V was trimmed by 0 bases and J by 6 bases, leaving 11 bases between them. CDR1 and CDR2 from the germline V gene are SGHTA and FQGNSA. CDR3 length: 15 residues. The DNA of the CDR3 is TGTGCCAGCAGCTTAGCAGCCGCGGGGCCCGGGGAGCTGTTTTTT. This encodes CASSLAAAGPGELFF.

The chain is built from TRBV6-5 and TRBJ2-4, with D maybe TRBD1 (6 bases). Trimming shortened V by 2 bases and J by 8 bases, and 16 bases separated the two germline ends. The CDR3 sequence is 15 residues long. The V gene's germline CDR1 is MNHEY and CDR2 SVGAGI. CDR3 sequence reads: CASSYQGTKNDIQYF. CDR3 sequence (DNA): TGTGCCAGCAGTTACCAGGGGACCAAAAATGACATTCAGTACTTC.

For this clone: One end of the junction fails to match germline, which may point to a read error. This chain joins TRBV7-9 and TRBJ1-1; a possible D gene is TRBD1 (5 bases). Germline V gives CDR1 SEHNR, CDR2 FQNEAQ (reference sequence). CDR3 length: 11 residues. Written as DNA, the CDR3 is TGTTCCAGCAGCTTAGACAGACAAGCTTTCTTT. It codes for CSSSLDRQAFF.

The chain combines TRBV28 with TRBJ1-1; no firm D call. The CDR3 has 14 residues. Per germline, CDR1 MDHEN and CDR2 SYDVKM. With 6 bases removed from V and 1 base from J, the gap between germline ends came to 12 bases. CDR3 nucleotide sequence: TGTGCCAGCAGGACCCCCCAGGCGAACACTGAAGCTTTCTTT. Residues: CASRTPQANTEAFF.

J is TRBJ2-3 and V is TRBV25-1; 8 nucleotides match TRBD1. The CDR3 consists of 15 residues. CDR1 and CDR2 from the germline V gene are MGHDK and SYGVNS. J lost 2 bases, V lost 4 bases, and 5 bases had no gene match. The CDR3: CASSVDRAITDTQYF. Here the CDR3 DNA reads TGTGCCAGCAGTGTGGACAGGGCAATCACAGATACGCAGTATTTT.

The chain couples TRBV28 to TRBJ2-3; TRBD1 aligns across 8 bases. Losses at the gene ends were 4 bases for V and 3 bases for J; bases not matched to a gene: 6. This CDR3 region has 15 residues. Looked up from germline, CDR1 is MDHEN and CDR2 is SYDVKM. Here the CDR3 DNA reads TGTGCCAGCAGTTCAATCACAGGGGGAACAGATACGCAGTATTTT. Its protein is CASSSITGGTDTQYF.

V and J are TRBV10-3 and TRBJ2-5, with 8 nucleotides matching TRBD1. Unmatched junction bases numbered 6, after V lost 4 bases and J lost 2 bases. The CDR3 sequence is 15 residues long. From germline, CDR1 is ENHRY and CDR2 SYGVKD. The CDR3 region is CAISADRAGQETQYF. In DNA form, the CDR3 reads TGTGCCATCAGTGCGGACAGGGCGGGTCAAGAGACCCAGTACTTC.

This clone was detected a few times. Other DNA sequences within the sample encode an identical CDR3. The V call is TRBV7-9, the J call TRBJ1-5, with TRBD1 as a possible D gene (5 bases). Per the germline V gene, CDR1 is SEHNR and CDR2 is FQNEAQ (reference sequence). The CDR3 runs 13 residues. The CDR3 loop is CAWGEQSNQPQHF. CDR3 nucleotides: TGTGCTTGGGGGGAACAGAGCAATCAGCCCCAGCATTTT.

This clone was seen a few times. The CDR3 loop reads CATSKTSGTSNEQFF. CDR3 bases: TGTGCCACCAGCAAGACTAGCGGGACGTCCAATGAGCAGTTCTTC. The rearrangement uses TRBV15 and TRBJ2-1; 11 bases map to TRBD2. The CDR3 contains 15 residues. Looked up from germline, CDR1 is LNHNV and CDR2 is YYDKDF (reference sequence). V gave up 4 bases and J gave up 6 bases; unmatched junction bases: 5.

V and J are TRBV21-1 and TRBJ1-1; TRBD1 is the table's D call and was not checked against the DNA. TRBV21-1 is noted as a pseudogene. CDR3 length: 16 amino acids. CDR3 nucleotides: TGTGCCAGCGTCCCCCGAGACAGGGCTTTGCACACTGAAGCTTTCTTT. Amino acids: CASVPRDRALHTEAFF.

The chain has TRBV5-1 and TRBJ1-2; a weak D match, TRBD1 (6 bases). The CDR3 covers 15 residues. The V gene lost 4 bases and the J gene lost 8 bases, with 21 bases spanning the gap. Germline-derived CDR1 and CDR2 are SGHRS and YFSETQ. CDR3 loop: CASSTPLTGQIGYTF. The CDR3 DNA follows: TGCGCCAGCAGCACTCCACTAACCGGACAGATCGGCTACACCTTC.

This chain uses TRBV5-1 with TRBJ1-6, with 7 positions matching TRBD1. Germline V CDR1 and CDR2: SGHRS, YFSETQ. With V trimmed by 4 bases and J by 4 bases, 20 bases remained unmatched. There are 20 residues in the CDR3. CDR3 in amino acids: CASSRASSSRQGGYNSPLHF. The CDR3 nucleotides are TGCGCCAGCAGCCGGGCTAGTAGTTCCCGACAGGGTGGGTATAATTCACCCCTCCACTTT.

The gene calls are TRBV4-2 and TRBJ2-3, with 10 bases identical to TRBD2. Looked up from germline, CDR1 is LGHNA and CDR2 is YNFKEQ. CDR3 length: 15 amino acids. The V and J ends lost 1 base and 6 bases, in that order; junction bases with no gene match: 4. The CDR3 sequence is CASSQALAGRDTQYF. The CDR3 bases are TGTGCCAGCAGCCAAGCACTAGCGGGGAGGGATACGCAGTATTTT.

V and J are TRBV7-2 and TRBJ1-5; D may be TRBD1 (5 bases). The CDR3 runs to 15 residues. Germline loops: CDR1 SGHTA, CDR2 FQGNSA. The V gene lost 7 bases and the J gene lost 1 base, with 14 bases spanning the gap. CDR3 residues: CASTLGGGSNQPQHF. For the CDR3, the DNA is TGTGCCAGCACCCTTGGGGGGGGGAGCAATCAGCCCCAGCATTTT. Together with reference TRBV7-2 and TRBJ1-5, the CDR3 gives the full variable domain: GAGVSQSPSNKVTEKGKDVELRCDPISGHTALYWYRQSLGQGLEFLIYFQGNSAPDKSGLPSDRFSAERTGGSVSTLTIQRTQQEDSAVYLCASTLGGGSNQPQHFGDGTRLSIL.

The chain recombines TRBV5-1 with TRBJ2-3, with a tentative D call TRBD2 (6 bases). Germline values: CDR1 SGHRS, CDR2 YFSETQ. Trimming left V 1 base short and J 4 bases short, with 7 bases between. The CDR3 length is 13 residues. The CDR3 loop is CASSLPSADTQYF. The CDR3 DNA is TGCGCCAGCAGCTTGCCTAGCGCAGATACGCAGTATTTT.

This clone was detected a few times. CDR3 protein: CASRVLPQSSYEQYF. CDR3 coding DNA: TGCGCCAGCAGGGTACTCCCCCAAAGCTCCTACGAGCAGTACTTC. The rearrangement joins TRBV10-1 to TRBJ2-7; D unresolved. Between the trimmed V and J ends, which lost 6 bases and 0 bases, there was a span of 15 bases. This CDR3 has 15 residues. CDR1 and CDR2 (germline): WNHNN, SYGVQD (reference sequence).

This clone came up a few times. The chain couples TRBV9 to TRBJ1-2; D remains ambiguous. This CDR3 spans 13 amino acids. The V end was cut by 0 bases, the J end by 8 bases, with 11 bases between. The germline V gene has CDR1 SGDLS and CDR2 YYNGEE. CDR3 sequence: CASSVDRRSGYTF. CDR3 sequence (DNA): TGTGCCAGCAGCGTAGACAGAAGATCCGGCTACACCTTC.

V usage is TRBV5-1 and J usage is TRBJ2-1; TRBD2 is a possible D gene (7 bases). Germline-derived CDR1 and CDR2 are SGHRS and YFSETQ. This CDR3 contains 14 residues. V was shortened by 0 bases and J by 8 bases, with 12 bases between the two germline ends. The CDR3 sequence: CASSLEGGEDEQFF. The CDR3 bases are TGCGCCAGCAGCTTGGAGGGGGGGGAAGATGAGCAGTTCTTC.

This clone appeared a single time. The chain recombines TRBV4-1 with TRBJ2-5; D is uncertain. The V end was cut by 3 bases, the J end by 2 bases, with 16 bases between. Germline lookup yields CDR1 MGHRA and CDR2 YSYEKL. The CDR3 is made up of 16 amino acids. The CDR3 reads CASSHRLATQQETQYF. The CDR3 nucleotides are TGCGCCAGCAGCCATCGACTTGCTACTCAGCAAGAGACCCAGTACTTC.